Described below is a single TCR beta chain sequence and its context. What it binds is not known. Germline assignment: CDR1 MNHEY and CDR2 SVGEGT. Trimming stripped 10 bases from V and 0 bases from J, with 15 bases between. The CDR3 has 14 amino acids. The data were taken from a study of CD8 T cells in ankylosing spondylitis. Whole-study findings and limits: Characteristic of ankylosing spondylitis blood, it appeared, was a TCR beta motif comprising about 8 highly homologous variants. Some of the motif variants had earlier been found in reactive arthritis patients' fluid and blood. From matched ankylosing spondylitis synovial fluid, disease-linked clones were reportedly recovered at significantly enriched levels.

As the method for making TCR beta libraries, quantitative 5'-RACE with molecular barcodes was used. Each CDR3 protein gets one entry after TCRdb re-called the 5' RACE reads with MiXCR. The top ten hold roughly 9.2% of the sample, which has more than 300,000 distinct CDR3 sequences, 11% seen once. The V and J genes are TRBV6-2 or TRBV6-3 and TRBJ1-2, with D tentatively TRBD1 (5 bases). The receptor comes from a female donor with ankylosing spondylitis or in good health (not recorded which). The sample was blood, either unsorted or a sorted T cell fraction (not recorded which). The CDR3 reads CAIKTGTSNYGYTF. For the CDR3, the DNA is TGTGCCATCAAGACCGGGACGTCTAACTATGGCTACACCTTC.